A single T cell receptor (beta chain) is shown here with its context. These data are taken from a study of blood T cell repertoires in COVID-19. Study background: Both acute and convalescent COVID-19 samples were obtained from the United States, Italy and Spain. The analysed material was cDNA or gDNA that came from T cells, B-cell-depleted T cells, or PBMCs.

Germline-derived CDR1 and CDR2 are SNHLY and FYNNEI. The CDR3 contains 14 residues. The ends were cut back, 5 bases at V and 2 bases at J, with 12 bases in the middle. Per the original methods: The authors estimated nucleated cell counts from reference gene primer amplification. The protocol was immunoSEQ multiplex PCR, while the TCRdb copy is restricted to in-frame clones and leaves out a portion. V and J calls and clone size are as listed in that table; D and trimming were resolved from the DNA. Of about 170,000 clones listed, 60% to 85% are singletons. This chain links TRBV2 with TRBJ2-5; TRBD1 is a possible D gene (5 bases). Sequences were obtained from peripheral blood. This receptor was obtained from a man in his 60s with acute or convalescent COVID-19. CDR3 sequence (DNA): TGTGCCAGCAGTCCGGCAGGGCGACAAGAGACCCAGTACTTC. Translated, it gives CASSPAGRQETQYF.